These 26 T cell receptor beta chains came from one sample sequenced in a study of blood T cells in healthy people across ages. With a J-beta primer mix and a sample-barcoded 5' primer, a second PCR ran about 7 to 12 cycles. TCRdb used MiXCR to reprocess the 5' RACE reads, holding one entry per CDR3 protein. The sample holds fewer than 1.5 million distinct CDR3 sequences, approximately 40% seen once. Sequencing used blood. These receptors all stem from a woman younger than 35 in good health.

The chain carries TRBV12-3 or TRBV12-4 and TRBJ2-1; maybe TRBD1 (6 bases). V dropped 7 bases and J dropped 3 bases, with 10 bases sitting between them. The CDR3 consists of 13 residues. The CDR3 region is CASITDSYNEQFF. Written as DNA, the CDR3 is TGTGCCAGCATTACGGACAGCTACAATGAGCAGTTCTTC.

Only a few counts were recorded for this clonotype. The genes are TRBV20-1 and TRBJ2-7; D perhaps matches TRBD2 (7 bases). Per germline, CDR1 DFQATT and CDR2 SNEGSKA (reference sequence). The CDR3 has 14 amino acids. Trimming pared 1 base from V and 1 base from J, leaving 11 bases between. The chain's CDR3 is CSARAGGPSYEQYF. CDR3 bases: TGCAGTGCTAGAGCGGGGGGCCCTTCCTACGAGCAGTACTTC.

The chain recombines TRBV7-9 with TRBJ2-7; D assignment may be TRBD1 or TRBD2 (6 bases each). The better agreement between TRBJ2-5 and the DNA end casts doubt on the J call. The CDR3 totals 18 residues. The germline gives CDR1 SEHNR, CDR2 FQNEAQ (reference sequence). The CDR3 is CASSLSWGAIALKETQYF. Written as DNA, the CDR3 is TGTGCCAGCAGCTTAAGTTGGGGGGCGATCGCCCTAAAAGAGACCCAGTACTTC.

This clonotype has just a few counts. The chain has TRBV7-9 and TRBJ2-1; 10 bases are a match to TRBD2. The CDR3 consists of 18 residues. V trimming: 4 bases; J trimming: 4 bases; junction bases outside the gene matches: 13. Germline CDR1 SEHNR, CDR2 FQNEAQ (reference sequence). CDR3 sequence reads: CASSSRFPLAGTYNEQFF. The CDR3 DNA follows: TGTGCCAGCAGCTCCAGATTCCCACTAGCGGGAACGTACAATGAGCAGTTCTTC.

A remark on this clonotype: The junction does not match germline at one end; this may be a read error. The CDR3: CVSSLGQGRGTNNEQFF. The CDR3 DNA reads TGTGTCAGCAGTTTAGGCCAGGGGCGGGGGACAAACAATGAGCAGTTCTTC. V is TRBV28 and J is TRBJ2-1; maybe TRBD2 (7 bases). The CDR3 is made up of 17 amino acids. The germline V gene has CDR1 MDHEN and CDR2 SYDVKM.

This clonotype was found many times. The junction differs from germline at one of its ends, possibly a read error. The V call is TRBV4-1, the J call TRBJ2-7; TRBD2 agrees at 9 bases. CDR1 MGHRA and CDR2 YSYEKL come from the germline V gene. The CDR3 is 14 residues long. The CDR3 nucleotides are TGTGCCAGCAGTCCCCTAGCGGGGTCCTACGAGCAGTACTTC. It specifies CASSPLAGSYEQYF.

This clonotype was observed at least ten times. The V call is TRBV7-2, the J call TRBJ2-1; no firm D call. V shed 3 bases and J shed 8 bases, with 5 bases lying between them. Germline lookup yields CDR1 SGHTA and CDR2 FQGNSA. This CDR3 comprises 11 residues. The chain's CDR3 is CASSFLYEQFF. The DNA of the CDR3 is TGTGCCAGCAGCTTCTTATATGAGCAGTTCTTC. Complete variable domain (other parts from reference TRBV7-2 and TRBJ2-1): GAGVSQSPSNKVTEKGKDVELRCDPISGHTALYWYRQSLGQGLEFLIYFQGNSAPDKSGLPSDRFSAERTGGSVSTLTIQRTQQEDSAVYLCASSFLYEQFFGPGTRLTVL.

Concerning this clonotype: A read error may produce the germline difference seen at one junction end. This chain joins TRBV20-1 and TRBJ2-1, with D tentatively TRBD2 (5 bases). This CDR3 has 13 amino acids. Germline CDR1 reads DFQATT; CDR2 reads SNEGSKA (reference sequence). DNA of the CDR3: TGCAGTGCTAGCGTGGACTCCAACAATGAGCAGTTCTTC. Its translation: CSASVDSNNEQFF.

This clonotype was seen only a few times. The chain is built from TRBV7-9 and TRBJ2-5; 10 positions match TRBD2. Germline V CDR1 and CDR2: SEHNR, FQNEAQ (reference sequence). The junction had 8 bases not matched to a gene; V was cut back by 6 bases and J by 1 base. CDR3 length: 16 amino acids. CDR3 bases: TGTGCCAGCAGTCCTAGCGGGAGAGGGATCCAAGAGACCCAGTACTTC. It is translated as CASSPSGRGIQETQYF. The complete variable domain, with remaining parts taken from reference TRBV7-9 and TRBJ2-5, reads DTGVSQNPRHKITKRGQNVTFRCDPISEHNRLYWYRQTLGQGPEFLTYFQNEAQLEKSRLLSDRFSAERPKGSFSTLEIQRTEQGDSAMYLCASSPSGRGIQETQYFGPGTRLLVL.

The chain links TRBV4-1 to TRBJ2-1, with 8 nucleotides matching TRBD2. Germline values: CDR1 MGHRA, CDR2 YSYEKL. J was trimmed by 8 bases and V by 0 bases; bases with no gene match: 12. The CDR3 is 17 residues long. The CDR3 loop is CASSQDPREGLSDEQFF. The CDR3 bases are TGCGCCAGCAGCCAAGATCCCCGGGAGGGCCTCAGCGATGAGCAGTTCTTC.

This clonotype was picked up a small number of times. The CDR3 nucleotides are TGTGCCAGCAGTGGAACAGGGGGTAGCAATCAGCCCCAGCATTTT. Translation: CASSGTGGSNQPQHF. This chain links TRBV6-1 with TRBJ1-5; 8 nucleotides agree with TRBD1. After removal of 4 bases from V and 0 bases from J, the junction contained 2 bases not matched to a gene. Germline values: CDR1 MNHNS, CDR2 SASEGT. This CDR3 contains 15 residues.

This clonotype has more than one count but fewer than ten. CDR3 DNA: TGTGCCAGCAGTCCAGCTACAGGGACGGGGGAGACCCAGTACTTC. Translation: CASSPATGTGETQYF. The chain carries TRBV6-5 and TRBJ2-5; D is perhaps TRBD1 (6 bases). Trimming took 5 bases from V and 5 from J, leaving 18 bases between them. Germline values: CDR1 MNHEY, CDR2 SVGAGI. The CDR3 runs to 15 residues.

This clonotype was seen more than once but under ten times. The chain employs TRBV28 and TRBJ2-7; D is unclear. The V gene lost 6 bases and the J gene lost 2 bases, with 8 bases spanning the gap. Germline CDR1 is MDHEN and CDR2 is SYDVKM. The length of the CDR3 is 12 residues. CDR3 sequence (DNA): TGTGCCAGCAGAACCCCCCCCTACGAGCAGTACTTC. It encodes CASRTPPYEQYF. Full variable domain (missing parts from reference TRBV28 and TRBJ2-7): DVKVTQSSRYLVKRTGEKVFLECVQDMDHENMFWYRQDPGLGLRLIYFSYDVKMKEKGDIPEGYSVSREKKERFSLILESASTNQTSMYLCASRTPPYEQYFGPGTRLTVT.

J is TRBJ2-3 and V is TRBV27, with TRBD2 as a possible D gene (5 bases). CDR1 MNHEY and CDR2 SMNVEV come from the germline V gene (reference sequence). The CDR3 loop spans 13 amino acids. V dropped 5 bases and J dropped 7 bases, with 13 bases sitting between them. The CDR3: CASSDYTGYTQYF. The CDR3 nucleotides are TGTGCCAGCAGTGACTACACGGGATATACGCAGTATTTT.

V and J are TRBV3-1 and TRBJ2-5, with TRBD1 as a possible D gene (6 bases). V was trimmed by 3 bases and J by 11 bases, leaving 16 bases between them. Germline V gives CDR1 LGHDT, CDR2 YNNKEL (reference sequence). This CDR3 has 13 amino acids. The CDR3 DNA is TGTGCCAGCAGCCAGGGCGTAGGGGGTGAGCAGTACTTC. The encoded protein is CASSQGVGGEQYF.

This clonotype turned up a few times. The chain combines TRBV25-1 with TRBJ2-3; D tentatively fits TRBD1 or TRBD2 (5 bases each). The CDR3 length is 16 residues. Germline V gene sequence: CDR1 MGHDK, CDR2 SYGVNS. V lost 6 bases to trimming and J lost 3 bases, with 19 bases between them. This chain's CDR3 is CASSQGQGSYTDTQYF. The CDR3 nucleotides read TGTGCCAGCAGCCAAGGACAAGGGAGCTATACAGATACGCAGTATTTT.

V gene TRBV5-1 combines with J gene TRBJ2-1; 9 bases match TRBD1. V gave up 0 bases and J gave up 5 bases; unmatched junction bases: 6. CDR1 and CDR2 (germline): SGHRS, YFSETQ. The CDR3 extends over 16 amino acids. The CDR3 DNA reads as TGCGCCAGCAGCTTGGAGGGACAGGGTAGAAACAATGAGCAGTTCTTC. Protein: CASSLEGQGRNNEQFF.

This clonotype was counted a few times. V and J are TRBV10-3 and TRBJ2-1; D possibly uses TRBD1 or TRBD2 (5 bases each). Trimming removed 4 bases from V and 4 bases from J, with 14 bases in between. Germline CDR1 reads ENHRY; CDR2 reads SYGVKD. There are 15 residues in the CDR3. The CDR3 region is CAISGNRDEYNEQFF. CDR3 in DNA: TGTGCCATCAGTGGAAACCGGGACGAATACAATGAGCAGTTCTTC.

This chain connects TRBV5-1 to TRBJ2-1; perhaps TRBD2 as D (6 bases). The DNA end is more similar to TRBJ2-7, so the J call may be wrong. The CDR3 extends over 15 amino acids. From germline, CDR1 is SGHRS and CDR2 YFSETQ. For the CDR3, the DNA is TGCGCCAGCAGCTTGGACGGGAGCCCCCTCAATGAGCAGTACTTC. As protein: CASSLDGSPLNEQYF.

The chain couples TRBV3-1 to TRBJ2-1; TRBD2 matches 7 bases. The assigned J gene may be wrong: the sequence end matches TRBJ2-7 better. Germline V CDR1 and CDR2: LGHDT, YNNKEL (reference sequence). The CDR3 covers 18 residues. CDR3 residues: CASSQRDWGGSSYNEQYF. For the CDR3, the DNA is TGTGCCAGCAGCCAAAGGGATTGGGGGGGGAGCTCCTACAATGAGCAGTACTTC.

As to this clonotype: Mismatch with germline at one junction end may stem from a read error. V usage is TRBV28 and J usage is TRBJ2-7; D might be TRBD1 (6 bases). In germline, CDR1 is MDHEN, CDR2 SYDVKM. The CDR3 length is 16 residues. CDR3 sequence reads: CVSSFGSSGQPYEQYF. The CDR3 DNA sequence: TGTGTCAGCAGTTTTGGTAGTAGTGGACAGCCCTACGAGCAGTACTTC. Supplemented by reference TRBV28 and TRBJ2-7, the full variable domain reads DVKVTQSSRYLVKRTGEKVFLECVQDMDHENMFWYRQDPGLGLRLIYFSYDVKMKEKGDIPEGYSVSREKKERFSLILESASTNQTSMYLCVSSFGSSGQPYEQYFGPGTRLTVT.

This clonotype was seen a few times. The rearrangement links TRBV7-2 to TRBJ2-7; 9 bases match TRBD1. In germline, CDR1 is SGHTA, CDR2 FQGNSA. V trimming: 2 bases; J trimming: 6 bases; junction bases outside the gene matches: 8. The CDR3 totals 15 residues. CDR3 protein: CASSLPGTGSSEQYF. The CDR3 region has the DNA TGTGCCAGCAGCTTACCGGGGACAGGGTCTTCCGAGCAGTACTTC.

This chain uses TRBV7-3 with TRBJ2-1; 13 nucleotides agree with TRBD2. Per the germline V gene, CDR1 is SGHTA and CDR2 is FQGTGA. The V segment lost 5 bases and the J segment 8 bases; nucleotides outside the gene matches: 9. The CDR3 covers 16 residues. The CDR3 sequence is CASSDKLAGGRDEQFF. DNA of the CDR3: TGTGCCAGCAGCGACAAACTAGCGGGGGGGCGGGATGAGCAGTTCTTC. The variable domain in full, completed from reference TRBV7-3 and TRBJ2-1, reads GAGVSQTPSNKVTEKGKYVELRCDPISGHTALYWYRQSLGQGPEFLIYFQGTGAADDSGLPNDRFFAVRPEGSVSTLKIQRTERGDSAVYLCASSDKLAGGRDEQFFGPGTRLTVL.

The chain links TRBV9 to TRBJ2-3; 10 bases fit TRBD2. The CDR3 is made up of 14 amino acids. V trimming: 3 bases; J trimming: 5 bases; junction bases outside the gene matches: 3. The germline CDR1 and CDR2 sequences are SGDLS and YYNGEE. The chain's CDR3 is CASSGGTSEDTQYF. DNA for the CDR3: TGTGCCAGCAGCGGCGGGACTAGCGAAGATACGCAGTATTTT.

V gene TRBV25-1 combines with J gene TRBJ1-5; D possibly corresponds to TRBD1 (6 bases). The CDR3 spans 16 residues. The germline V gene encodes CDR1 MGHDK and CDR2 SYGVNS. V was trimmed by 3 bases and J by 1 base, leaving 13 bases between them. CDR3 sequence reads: CASSDLSGASNQPQHF. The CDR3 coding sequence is TGTGCCAGCAGTGATTTATCGGGGGCAAGCAATCAGCCCCAGCATTTT. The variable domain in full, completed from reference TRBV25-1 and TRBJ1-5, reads EADIYQTPRYLVIGTGKKITLECSQTMGHDKMYWYQQDPGMELHLIHYSYGVNSTEKGDLSSESTVSRIRTEHFPLTLESARPSHTSQYLCASSDLSGASNQPQHFGDGTRLSIL.

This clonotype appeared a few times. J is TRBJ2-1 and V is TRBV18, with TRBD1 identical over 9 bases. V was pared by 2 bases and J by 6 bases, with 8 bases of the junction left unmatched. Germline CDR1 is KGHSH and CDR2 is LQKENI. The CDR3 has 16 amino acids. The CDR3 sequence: CASSPSGTGQSNEQFF. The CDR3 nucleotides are TGTGCCAGCTCACCATCCGGGACAGGGCAGAGCAATGAGCAGTTCTTC.